Listed here are 25 T cell receptor beta chains from one sample, sequenced in a study of blood T cell repertoires in COVID-19. Generated by immunoSEQ multiplex PCR, the TCRdb table keeps only in-frame clones and is missing some. Counted here are roughly 60,000 clones, roughly 86% occurring once; the ten biggest clones make up under 8%. The material sequenced was peripheral blood. The receptors here all came from a human donor with active COVID-19. The donor label of this sample is uncertain.

The gene calls are TRBV28 and TRBJ2-7; 12 bases fit TRBD2. V lost 4 bases, J lost 5 bases, and 3 bases stayed unmatched. Germline-derived CDR1 and CDR2 are MDHEN and SYDVKM. The CDR3 runs 14 residues. The CDR3 coding sequence is TGTGCCAGCAGTTCTAGACTAGCGGGAGACGAGCAGTACTTC. Residues: CASSSRLAGDEQYF.

This clone was seen a single time. The chain carries TRBV7-3 and TRBJ2-7; TRBD2 aligns across 8 bases. Looked up from germline, CDR1 is SGHTA and CDR2 is FQGTGA. This CDR3 has 15 residues. Trimming removed 3 bases from V and 4 bases from J; junction bases left unmatched: 8. CDR3 region: CASSLGTGGPYEQYF. CDR3 nucleotide sequence: TGTGCCAGCAGCTTGGGGACGGGAGGGCCTTACGAGCAGTACTTC.

This chain joins TRBV2 and TRBJ1-2, with D unresolved. V lost 4 bases and J 1 base, leaving 4 bases between the germline ends. This CDR3 has 12 amino acids. In germline, CDR1 is SNHLY, CDR2 FYNNEI. CDR3 amino acids: CASSALNYGYTF. The CDR3 coding sequence is TGTGCCAGCAGTGCCCTTAACTATGGCTACACCTTC.

In its sample, this clone is medium-sized. This chain links TRBV2 with TRBJ1-4; D call uncertain. V was cut by 6 bases and J by 7 bases, with 15 bases left in between. Germline lookup yields CDR1 SNHLY and CDR2 FYNNEI. CDR3 length equals 14 residues. This chain's CDR3 is CASRKEGIGEKLFF. DNA for the CDR3: TGTGCCAGCAGAAAGGAGGGTATTGGTGAAAAACTGTTTTTT.

The chain is built from TRBV5-1 and TRBJ1-4; D is uncertain. This CDR3 is 14 amino acids long. V lost 4 bases and J lost 0, with 7 bases in between. Germline V gene lookup returns CDR1 SGHRS and CDR2 YFSETQ. CDR3 nucleotides: TGCGCCAGCAGCGAGAAAGCAACTAATGAAAAACTGTTTTTT. It codes for CASSEKATNEKLFF.

V and J are TRBV5-4 and TRBJ1-4; D not resolved. Germline V lookup: CDR1 SGHNT, CDR2 YYREEE (reference sequence). Between the trimmed V and J ends, which lost 4 bases and 7 bases, there was a span of 11 bases. This CDR3 has 13 amino acids. The CDR3 region is CASSRWEVEKLFF. CDR3 nucleotides: TGTGCCAGCAGCCGGTGGGAGGTTGAAAAACTGTTTTTT.

The chain couples TRBV9 to TRBJ2-1; possible D gene TRBD2, 5 bases. CDR3 length: 16 residues. Germline V CDR1 and CDR2: SGDLS, YYNGEE. V dropped 0 bases and J dropped 0 bases, with 10 bases sitting between them. The CDR3 DNA reads TGTGCCAGCAGCGTAGCTAGCAGGATCTCCTACAATGAGCAGTTCTTC. This codes for CASSVASRISYNEQFF.

The rearrangement uses TRBV5-4 and TRBJ2-1; 10 bases line up with TRBD2. The V segment lost 10 bases and the J segment 10 bases; nucleotides outside the gene matches: 17. The CDR3 length is 15 residues. Germline V gene lookup returns CDR1 SGHNT and CDR2 YYREEE (reference sequence). The CDR3 loop reads CAGKHKRGGVEEQFF. CDR3 DNA sequence: TGTGCCGGCAAACACAAGCGGGGGGGCGTCGAGGAGCAGTTCTTC.

This clone was picked up a small number of times. The V gene is TRBV10-3, the J gene TRBJ2-2; 7 bases line up with TRBD1. Losses at the gene ends were 6 bases for V and 2 bases for J; bases not matched to a gene: 3. There are 14 residues in the CDR3. Per the germline V gene, CDR1 is ENHRY and CDR2 is SYGVKD. The CDR3 is CAISGTANTGELFF. CDR3 in DNA: TGTGCCATCAGCGGGACAGCCAACACCGGGGAGCTGTTTTTT.

This clone appeared a single time. The rearrangement links TRBV6-4 to TRBJ1-2; 7 positions agree with TRBD1. V gave up 6 bases and J gave up 4 bases; unmatched junction bases: 8. The germline gives CDR1 MRHNA, CDR2 SNTAGT. The CDR3 is 14 amino acids. DNA for the CDR3: TGTGCCAGCAGGCAGGTTGCAGGGGGCTATGGCTACACCTTC. This gives the protein CASRQVAGGYGYTF.

This chain joins TRBV29-1 and TRBJ2-7; the D gene is possibly TRBD1 (6 bases). CDR3 length: 13 amino acids. The germline V gene has CDR1 SQVTM and CDR2 ANQGSEA. Trimming removed 5 bases from V and 4 bases from J, with 15 bases in between. CDR3 sequence reads: CSVPDPDSYEQYF. The CDR3 DNA follows: TGCAGCGTTCCGGATCCGGACAGTTACGAGCAGTACTTC.

This chain uses TRBV27 with TRBJ2-3; possibly TRBD2 for D (6 bases). The length of the CDR3 is 14 residues. Germline assignment: CDR1 MNHEY and CDR2 SMNVEV (reference sequence). V was trimmed by 6 bases and J by 3 bases, leaving 13 bases between them. DNA for the CDR3: TGTGCCAGCAGCCCCGACGGGAGAACAGATACGCAGTATTTT. Amino acid sequence: CASSPDGRTDTQYF.

The CDR3 DNA sequence: TGTGCCAGCAAGAGGACAGGGCATTCACCCCTCCACTTT. It yields the protein CASKRTGHSPLHF. This chain uses TRBV12-3 or TRBV12-4 with TRBJ1-6; 8 nucleotides agree with TRBD1. This CDR3 region has 13 residues. V shed 7 bases and J 8 bases; nucleotides not matched to a gene: 4.

This clone came up once. This chain connects TRBV18 to TRBJ2-1, with 7 positions matching TRBD1. J lost 3 bases, V lost 6 bases, and 8 bases had no gene match. Germline CDR1 is KGHSH and CDR2 is LQKENI. This CDR3 is 15 amino acids long. CDR3 in amino acids: CASSPIRDSYNEQFF. The CDR3 DNA follows: TGTGCCAGCTCGCCGATCCGGGACAGCTACAATGAGCAGTTCTTC. Together with reference TRBV18 and TRBJ2-1, the CDR3 gives the full variable domain: NAGVMQNPRHLVRRRGQEARLRCSPMKGHSHVYWYRQLPEEGLKFMVYLQKENIIDESGMPKERFSAEFPKEGPSILRIQQVVRGDSAAYFCASSPIRDSYNEQFFGPGTRLTVL.

In its sample, this clone was seen a few times. The chain couples TRBV9 to TRBJ1-3; D is unresolved. CDR1 is SGDLS and CDR2 is YYNGEE in the germline V gene. The CDR3 totals 14 residues. V lost 3 bases to trimming and J lost 4 bases, with 11 bases between them. The CDR3 DNA follows: TGTGCCAGCAGCGGCGGTGCCCAGGGAAACACCATATATTTT. The encoded protein is CASSGGAQGNTIYF.

This sequence joins TRBV4-3 and TRBJ1-3; 9 bases map to TRBD1. V gave up 5 bases and J gave up 4 bases; unmatched junction bases: 3. The CDR3 is 14 residues long. Germline CDR1 LGHNA, CDR2 YSLEER. The chain's CDR3 is CASSAGTGGNTIYF. Here the CDR3 DNA reads TGCGCCAGCAGCGCCGGGACAGGGGGAAACACCATATATTTT.

The CDR3 is CASASTGLAGRETQYF. Here the CDR3 DNA reads TGTGCCAGCGCCTCCACAGGACTAGCGGGCCGAGAGACCCAGTACTTC. V and J are TRBV11-2 and TRBJ2-5; TRBD2 matches at 11 bases. The CDR3 covers 16 residues. V lost 8 bases, J lost 4 bases, and 12 bases stayed unmatched. Germline V CDR1 and CDR2: SGHAT, FQNNGV.

V is TRBV30 and J is TRBJ1-3; 7 bases map to TRBD1. The CDR3 spans 14 residues. V was pared by 5 bases and J by 2 bases, with 6 bases of the junction left unmatched. Germline V gene sequence: CDR1 GTSNPN, CDR2 SVGIG (reference sequence). The CDR3 sequence: CAWGPGTAGNTIYF. CDR3 sequence (DNA): TGTGCCTGGGGCCCCGGGACAGCTGGAAACACCATATATTTT.

This clone has only one observation. The J gene is TRBJ2-6, the V gene TRBV7-8, with D perhaps matching TRBD2 (5 bases). The CDR3 contains 18 residues. The germline V gene has CDR1 SGHVS and CDR2 FQNEAQ. Trimming removed 3 bases at V and 3 bases at J, with 18 bases between. The CDR3 bases are TGTGCCAGCAGCTTCGACGGGGTTCGTCTTTTTGGGGCCAACGTCCTGACTTTC. Translating it yields CASSFDGVRLFGANVLTF.

The chain combines TRBV20-1 with TRBJ1-2, with D perhaps matching TRBD1 (6 bases). Germline CDR1 DFQATT, CDR2 SNEGSKA (reference sequence). The V and J ends lost 3 bases and 4 bases respectively, with 12 bases between them. The CDR3 has 13 residues. This CDR3 is CSASDRRSYGYTF. The CDR3 DNA follows: TGCAGTGCTAGTGACAGGAGGAGCTATGGCTACACCTTC.

The chain has TRBV5-1 and TRBJ2-7; D possibly corresponds to TRBD1 (6 bases). V was shortened by 0 bases and J by 3 bases, with 10 bases between the two germline ends. Germline CDR1 SGHRS, CDR2 YFSETQ. The CDR3 is 14 residues long. The CDR3 sequence: CASSLDLRGYEQYF. CDR3 bases: TGCGCCAGCAGCTTGGATCTCAGGGGCTACGAGCAGTACTTC.

This chain connects TRBV12-3 or TRBV12-4 to TRBJ2-1, with 8 positions matching TRBD1. This CDR3 region has 13 residues. V was clipped by 1 base and J by 15 bases; unmatched bases: 8. The DNA of the CDR3 is TGTGCCAGCAGTTTAGGGGACAGGTCTAAGCTGTTCTTC. Translated: CASSLGDRSKLFF.

The rearrangement uses TRBV6-1 and TRBJ1-1; a possible D gene is TRBD1 (6 bases). Trimming stripped 0 bases from V and 11 bases from J, with 10 bases between. This CDR3 has 12 residues. Germline CDR1 reads MNHNS; CDR2 reads SASEGT. CDR3 in amino acids: CASSEARGAAFF. For the CDR3, the DNA is TGTGCCAGCAGTGAAGCGCGGGGGGCGGCTTTCTTT.

V usage is TRBV15 and J usage is TRBJ2-1; D not resolved. V shed 9 bases and J shed 0 bases, with 6 bases lying between them. Germline loops: CDR1 LNHNV, CDR2 YYDKDF (reference sequence). The CDR3 is 12 amino acids. DNA for the CDR3: TGTGCCACGAGGTCCTCCTACAATGAGCAGTTCTTC. Translating it yields CATRSSYNEQFF.

CDR3 residues: CSARRGQVQYF. The CDR3 DNA sequence: TGCAGTGCTAGACGCGGACAGGTACAGTACTTC. This chain joins TRBV20-1 and TRBJ2-7; 7 bases are shared with TRBD1. Germline values: CDR1 DFQATT, CDR2 SNEGSKA (reference sequence). The length of the CDR3 is 11 residues. The J segment lost 10 bases and the V segment lost 2 bases, leaving 5 bases of the junction unmatched.